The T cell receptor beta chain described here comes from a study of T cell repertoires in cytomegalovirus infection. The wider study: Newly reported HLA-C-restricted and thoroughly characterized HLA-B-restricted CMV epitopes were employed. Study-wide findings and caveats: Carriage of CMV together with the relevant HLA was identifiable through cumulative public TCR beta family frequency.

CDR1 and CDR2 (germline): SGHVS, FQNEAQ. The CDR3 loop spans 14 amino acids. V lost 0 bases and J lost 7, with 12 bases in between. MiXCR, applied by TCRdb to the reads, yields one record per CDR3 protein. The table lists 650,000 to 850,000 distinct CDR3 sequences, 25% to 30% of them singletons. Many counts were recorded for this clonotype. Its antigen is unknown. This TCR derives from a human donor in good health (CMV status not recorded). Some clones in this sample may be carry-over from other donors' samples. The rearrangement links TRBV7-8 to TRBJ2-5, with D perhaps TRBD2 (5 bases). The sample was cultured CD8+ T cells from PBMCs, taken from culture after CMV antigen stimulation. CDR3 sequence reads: CASSLAPDGGTQYF. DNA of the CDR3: TGTGCCAGCAGCTTAGCCCCGGACGGAGGGACCCAGTACTTC.